Below are 3 T cell receptor beta chains sequenced from a single sample in a study of spatial heterogeneity in lung cancer (dated by TCRdb to about 2019). According to the study, the label for this sample's time point signals: sample taken at primary tumor resection. TCR sequencing used whole RNA extracted from tumor and nontumor lung tissue, or from cryopreserved PBMC samples, without cell sorting. The library was obtained by 5' RACE. Sequenced using a NextSeq 500. TCRdb redid the processing of the public reads, applying fastp at Q25 and MiXCR, and retained in-frame beta chains. CDR3 protein sequences are deduplicated, and each keeps its most common genes and DNA. This sample gives around 4,000 distinct CDR3 sequences in total; about 21% of them show up just once. Of the sample, roughly 25% is held by the ten largest clones. Sequencing was performed on normal lung tissue next to the tumor, taken at surgery. The receptors derive from a female donor with early-stage non-small cell lung cancer.

This clonotype is medium-sized. V and J are TRBV6-5 and TRBJ2-1; 9 bases are shared with TRBD1. The length of the CDR3 is 13 residues. V was clipped by 8 bases and J by 7 bases; unmatched bases: 6. CDR1 and CDR2 from the germline V gene are MNHEY and SVGAGI. The CDR3 DNA reads TGTGCCAGCTCTGGACAGGGGAGGAATGAGCAGTTCTTC. Protein product: CASSGQGRNEQFF.

This clonotype turned up a few times. This chain joins TRBV3-1 and TRBJ2-7; tentatively, D is TRBD1 (6 bases). This CDR3 is built from 14 residues. Germline loops: CDR1 LGHDT, CDR2 YNNKEL (reference sequence). V lost 1 base and J lost 9, with 16 bases in between. As DNA, the CDR3 is TGTGCCAGCAGCCAAGGCGGCGACAGGCCGCGGCAGTACTTC. It encodes CASSQGGDRPRQYF.

In its sample, this clonotype ranks as medium-sized. The CDR3 reads CASSGASEETQYF. CDR3 DNA: TGCGCCAGCAGTGGTGCATCTGAAGAGACCCAGTACTTC. The chain links TRBV10-2 to TRBJ2-5; D not resolved. The CDR3 is 13 amino acids. Germline V gene lookup returns CDR1 WSHSY and CDR2 SAAADI. V dropped 4 bases and J dropped 3 bases, with 9 bases sitting between them.